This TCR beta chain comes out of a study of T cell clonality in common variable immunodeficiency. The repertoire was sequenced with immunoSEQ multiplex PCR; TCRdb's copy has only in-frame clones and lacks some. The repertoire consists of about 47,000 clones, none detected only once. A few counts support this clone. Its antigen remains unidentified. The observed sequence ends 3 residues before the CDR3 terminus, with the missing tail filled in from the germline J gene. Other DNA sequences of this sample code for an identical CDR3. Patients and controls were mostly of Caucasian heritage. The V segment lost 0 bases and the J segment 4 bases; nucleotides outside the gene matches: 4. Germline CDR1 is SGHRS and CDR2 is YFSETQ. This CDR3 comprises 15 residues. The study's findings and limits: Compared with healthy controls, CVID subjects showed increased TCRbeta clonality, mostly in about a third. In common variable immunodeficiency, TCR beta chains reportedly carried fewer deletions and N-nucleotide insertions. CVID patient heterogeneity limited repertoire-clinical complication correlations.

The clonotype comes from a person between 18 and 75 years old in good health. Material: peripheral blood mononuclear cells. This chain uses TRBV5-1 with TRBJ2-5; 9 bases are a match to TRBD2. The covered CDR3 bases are TGCGCCAGCAGCTTGGCCGTACTAGCGGGAGAGACC. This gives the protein CASSLAVLAGET. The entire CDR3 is CASSLAVLAGETQYF.